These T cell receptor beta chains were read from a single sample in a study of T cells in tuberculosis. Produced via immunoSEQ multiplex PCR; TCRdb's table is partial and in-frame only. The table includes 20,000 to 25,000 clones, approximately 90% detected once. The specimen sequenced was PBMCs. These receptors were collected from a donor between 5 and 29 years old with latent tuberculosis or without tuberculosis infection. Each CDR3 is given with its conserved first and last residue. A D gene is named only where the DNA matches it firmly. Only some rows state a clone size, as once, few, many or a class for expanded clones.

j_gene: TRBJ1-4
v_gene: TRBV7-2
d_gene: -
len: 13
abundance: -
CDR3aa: CASSLAGWEKLFF
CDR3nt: TGTGCCAGCAGCTTGGCTGGTTGGGAAAAACTGTTTTTT

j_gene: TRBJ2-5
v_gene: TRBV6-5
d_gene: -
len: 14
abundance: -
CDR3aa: CASTQWAGQETQYF
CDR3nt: TGTGCCAGCACCCAATGGGCAGGGCAAGAGACCCAGTACTTC

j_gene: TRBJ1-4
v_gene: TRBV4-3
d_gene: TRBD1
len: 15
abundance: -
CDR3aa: CASSTHPGQNEKLFF
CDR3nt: TGCGCCAGCTCTACCCATCCGGGACAGAATGAAAAACTGTTTTTT

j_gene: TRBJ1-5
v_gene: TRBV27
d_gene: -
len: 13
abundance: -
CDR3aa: CASSLTGNQPQHF
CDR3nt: TGTGCCAGCAGCCTAACAGGGAATCAGCCCCAGCATTTT

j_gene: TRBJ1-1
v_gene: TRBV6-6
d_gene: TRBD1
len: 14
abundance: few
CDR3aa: CASSYGPGQGGAFF
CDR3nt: TGTGCCAGCAGTTACGGGCCGGGACAGGGGGGAGCTTTCTTT

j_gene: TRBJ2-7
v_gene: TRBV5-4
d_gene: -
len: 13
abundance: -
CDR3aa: CASSFENSREQYF
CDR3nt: TGTGCCAGCAGCTTTGAAAACAGCCGCGAGCAGTACTTC

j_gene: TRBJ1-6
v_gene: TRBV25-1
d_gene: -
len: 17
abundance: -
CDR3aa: CASSEYGGTPDNSPLHF
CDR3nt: TGTGCCAGCAGTGAATATGGAGGGACCCCAGATAATTCACCCCTCCACTTT

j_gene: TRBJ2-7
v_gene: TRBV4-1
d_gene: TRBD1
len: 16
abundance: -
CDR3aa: CASSQALRDRVYEQYF
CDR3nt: TGCGCCAGCAGCCAAGCCCTTAGGGACAGGGTCTACGAGCAGTACTTC

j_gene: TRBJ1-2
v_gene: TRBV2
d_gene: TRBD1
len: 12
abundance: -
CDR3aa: CARGTGEGGYTF
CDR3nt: TGTGCCAGGGGGACAGGGGAAGGCGGCTACACCTTC

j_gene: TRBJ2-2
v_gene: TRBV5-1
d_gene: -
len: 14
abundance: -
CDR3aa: CASSFEQFTGELFF
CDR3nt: TGCGCCAGCAGCTTCGAACAGTTCACCGGGGAGCTGTTTTTT

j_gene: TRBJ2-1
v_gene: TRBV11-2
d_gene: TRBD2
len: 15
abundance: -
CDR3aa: CASSLGLAGGNEQFF
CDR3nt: TGTGCCAGCAGCTTAGGGCTAGCGGGGGGCAATGAGCAGTTCTTC

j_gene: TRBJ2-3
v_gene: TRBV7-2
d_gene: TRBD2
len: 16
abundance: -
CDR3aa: CASSPRLAGTTDTQYF
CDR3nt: TGTGCCAGCAGCCCCCGACTAGCGGGGACCACAGATACGCAGTATTTT

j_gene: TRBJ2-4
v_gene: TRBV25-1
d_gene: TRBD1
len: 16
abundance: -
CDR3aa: CASSWEGQGARRFQYF
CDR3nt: TGTGCCAGCTCTTGGGAAGGACAGGGGGCGCGTCGTTTTCAGTACTTC

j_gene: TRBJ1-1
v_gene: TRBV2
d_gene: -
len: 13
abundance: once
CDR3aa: CASKNSLNTEAFF
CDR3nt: TGTGCCAGCAAAAACAGCTTGAACACTGAAGCTTTCTTT